This passage covers 22 T cell receptor beta chains from one sample sequenced in a study of metastatic and nonmetastatic thyroid tumors. TCRdb reanalyzed the PCR reads with MiXCR. The repertoire holds about 22,000 clones, with approximately 40% as singletons. Not a single patient had been given any form of treatment at any point before undergoing thyroid surgery. Source material: blood. The origin of the receptors is a male donor with papillary thyroid cancer or a benign thyroid nodule (not recorded which). Some clones in this sample may be carry-over from other donors' samples.

By share, this clone counts as medium-sized. This chain joins TRBV9 and TRBJ2-6, with D tentatively TRBD1 (5 bases). CDR3 length equals 16 residues. V gave up 4 bases and J gave up 0 bases, with 11 bases separating them. Germline V CDR1 and CDR2: SGDLS, YYNGEE. Written as DNA, the CDR3 is TGTGCCAGCAGCCCGAGGACAAACTCTGGGGCCAACGTCCTGACTTTC. The encoded protein is CASSPRTNSGANVLTF.

V gene TRBV5-1 combines with J gene TRBJ2-3; a possible D gene is TRBD2 (5 bases). The germline CDR1 and CDR2 sequences are SGHRS and YFSETQ. CDR3 length equals 16 residues. Deletions cut 2 bases from V and 1 base from J, with 14 bases between. The CDR3 sequence: CASSFWSSRRTDTQYF. The CDR3 DNA sequence: TGCGCCAGCAGCTTTTGGTCTAGCCGGCGCACAGATACGCAGTATTTT.

This chain connects TRBV30 to TRBJ2-7, with D unresolved. Germline V lookup: CDR1 GTSNPN, CDR2 SVGIG (reference sequence). The CDR3 is 12 amino acids. CDR3 sequence (DNA): TGTGCTTTGGGCGGTCCTTCCTACGAGCAGTACTTC. This gives the protein CALGGPSYEQYF.

This clone was observed at least ten times. The chain carries TRBV28 and TRBJ2-7; 7 nucleotides match TRBD2. The CDR3 is 17 amino acids. Germline CDR1 is MDHEN and CDR2 is SYDVKM. Losses at the gene ends were 7 bases for V and 0 bases for J; bases not matched to a gene: 15. This CDR3 reads CASTTAGEGRNSYEQYF. CDR3 nucleotide sequence: TGTGCCAGCACCACCGCGGGGGAGGGGCGCAACTCCTACGAGCAGTACTTC.

This rearrangement joins TRBV11-2 to TRBJ1-6; 7 positions agree with TRBD1. CDR3 length equals 15 residues. Trimming took 3 bases from V and 9 from J; bases not matched to a gene: 8. Germline-derived CDR1 and CDR2 are SGHAT and FQNNGV. CDR3 amino acids: CASSFRGFYLSPLHF. In DNA form, the CDR3 reads TGTGCCAGCAGCTTCAGGGGGTTTTATCTTTCACCCCTCCACTTT.

J is TRBJ2-5 and V is TRBV12-3 or TRBV12-4, with D possibly TRBD2 on 5 matching bases. The CDR3 extends over 11 amino acids. The V end was cut by 6 bases, the J end by 9 bases, with 11 bases between. CDR3 coding DNA: TGTGCCAGCAGCTTTAGGCGGGCCCAGTACTTC. Protein product: CASSFRRAQYF.

V is TRBV13 and J is TRBJ2-7, with D possibly being TRBD2 (6 bases). The CDR3 is made up of 14 amino acids. Germline CDR1 PRHDT, CDR2 FYEKMQ (reference sequence). V lost 3 bases and J 0 bases, leaving 9 bases between the germline ends. The DNA for the CDR3 is TGTGCCAGCAGCTTGGAGGGGAGCTCCTACGAGCAGTACTTC. The encoded protein is CASSLEGSSYEQYF.

This clone was seen a single time. The chain recombines TRBV24-1 with TRBJ2-1; D may match TRBD1 or TRBD2 (7 bases each). The V end was cut by 3 bases, the J end by 7 bases, with 21 bases between. The germline gives CDR1 KGHDR, CDR2 SFDVKD. The length of the CDR3 is 17 residues. The CDR3, as DNA: TGTGCCACCAGTGATCGGGGGGCGAGACAGGGCAAGAATGAGCAGTTCTTC. Protein sequence: CATSDRGARQGKNEQFF.

The chain recombines TRBV20-1 with TRBJ2-7, with 12 bases that match TRBD2. This CDR3 spans 16 amino acids. CDR1 and CDR2 from the germline V gene are DFQATT and SNEGSKA (reference sequence). J was trimmed by 9 bases and V by 6 bases; bases with no gene match: 18. The CDR3 region has the DNA TGCAGTGCCCCTGGACTAGCGGGATTCGGTGGGTTGGGGCAGTACTTC. Protein sequence: CSAPGLAGFGGLGQYF.

CDR3 coding DNA: TGTGCCAGCAGTTCAGAGACGGAATACAATGAGCAGTTCTTC. Its translation is CASSSETEYNEQFF. The V and J genes are TRBV12-3 or TRBV12-4 and TRBJ2-1; D remains unclear. The CDR3 runs to 14 residues. V was shortened by 4 bases and J by 4 bases, with 11 bases between the two germline ends.

The table lists this clone with many counts. V and J are TRBV9 and TRBJ2-5; the D is unclear. Germline lookup yields CDR1 SGDLS and CDR2 YYNGEE. V lost 3 bases and J 5 bases, leaving 11 bases between the germline ends. The CDR3 covers 13 residues. DNA of the CDR3: TGTGCCAGCAGCGCGATTAACGCGGAGACCCAGTACTTC. As protein: CASSAINAETQYF.

This clone was picked up a small number of times. This chain connects TRBV12-3 or TRBV12-4 to TRBJ1-2; 7 nucleotides align to TRBD1. This CDR3 region has 13 residues. The J segment lost 4 bases and the V segment lost 6 bases, leaving 5 bases of the junction unmatched. The CDR3 loop reads CASSLTGVYGYTF. The CDR3 DNA sequence: TGTGCCAGCAGCCTTACAGGGGTCTATGGCTACACCTTC.

In this sample, this clone turned up many times. J is TRBJ2-3 and V is TRBV4-1, with 8 bases lining up with TRBD2. The CDR3 totals 16 residues. The V segment lost 4 bases and the J segment 3 bases; nucleotides outside the gene matches: 9. Germline V CDR1 and CDR2: MGHRA, YSYEKL. CDR3 nucleotides: TGCGCCAGCAGCCTTCTACCGGGACTAGTGACAGATACGCAGTATTTT. Translation: CASSLLPGLVTDTQYF.

Judged by abundance, this clone is medium-sized. This rearrangement joins TRBV4-2 to TRBJ2-1; 14 nucleotides align to TRBD2. The CDR3 is 19 residues long. After removal of 4 bases from V and 4 bases from J, the junction contained 12 bases not matched to a gene. The V gene's germline CDR1 is LGHNA and CDR2 YNFKEQ. The CDR3 nucleotides are TGTGCCAGCAGCCCAGGGACTAGCGGGAGTTGGAGTAGTTACAATGAGCAGTTCTTC. It codes for CASSPGTSGSWSSYNEQFF.

The V gene is TRBV30, the J gene TRBJ2-2, with 9 nucleotides matching TRBD1. Germline trimming cut 2 bases from V and 3 bases from J; bases unmatched to any gene: 4. CDR3 length: 15 amino acids. Germline V gene lookup returns CDR1 GTSNPN and CDR2 SVGIG (reference sequence). The CDR3 is CAWSHRGRDTGELFF. CDR3 bases: TGTGCCTGGAGTCACAGGGGGCGGGACACCGGGGAGCTGTTTTTT.

In its sample, this clone was seen many times. The chain uses TRBV5-1 and TRBJ2-5; a possible D gene is TRBD2 (5 bases). The CDR3 spans 14 residues. Germline assignment: CDR1 SGHRS and CDR2 YFSETQ. Trimming shortened V by 2 bases and J by 4 bases, and 12 bases separated the two germline ends. The CDR3 DNA is TGCGCCAGCAGCTTATGGGGAGAAGTAGAGACCCAGTACTTC. It is translated as CASSLWGEVETQYF.

The CDR3 loop reads CASSLLVAGELFF. The CDR3, as DNA: TGCGCCAGCAGCTTGCTGGTGGCCGGGGAGCTGTTTTTT. This rearrangement joins TRBV5-1 to TRBJ2-2; D uncertain. CDR3 length: 13 amino acids. Germline V lookup: CDR1 SGHRS, CDR2 YFSETQ. V was pared by 1 base and J by 6 bases, with 7 bases between.

This chain connects TRBV5-1 to TRBJ2-7; maybe TRBD2 (6 bases). V lost 4 bases, J lost 6 bases, and 20 bases lay in between. CDR3 size: 15 residues. From germline, CDR1 is SGHRS and CDR2 YFSETQ. This CDR3 reads CASSIGTDASPEQYF. The DNA for the CDR3 is TGCGCCAGCAGCATCGGGACTGACGCCTCTCCCGAGCAGTACTTC. Together with reference TRBV5-1 and TRBJ2-7, the CDR3 gives the full variable domain: KAGVTQTPRYLIKTRGQQVTLSCSPISGHRSVSWYQQTPGQGLQFLFEYFSETQRNKGNFPGRFSGRQFSNSRSEMNVSTLELGDSALYLCASSIGTDASPEQYFGPGTRLTVT.

The rearrangement joins TRBV18 to TRBJ2-7, with 8 bases matching TRBD1. Germline values: CDR1 KGHSH, CDR2 LQKENI. CDR3 length: 13 amino acids. V lost 3 bases, J lost 6 bases, and 4 bases stayed unmatched. CDR3 region: CASSPETGAEQYF. CDR3 DNA sequence: TGTGCCAGCTCACCTGAGACAGGGGCCGAGCAGTACTTC.

This clone was counted ten times or more. The rearrangement uses TRBV9 and TRBJ1-1; D not certain. This CDR3 is 13 amino acids long. Between the trimmed V and J ends, which lost 4 bases and 1 base, there was a span of 8 bases. Looked up from germline, CDR1 is SGDLS and CDR2 is YYNGEE. CDR3 sequence: CASSPWTNTEAFF. CDR3 nucleotide sequence: TGTGCCAGCAGCCCGTGGACGAACACTGAAGCTTTCTTT.

CDR3 in amino acids: CASSYEQGTYEQYF. The CDR3 bases are TGTGCCAGCAGTTACGAACAGGGGACCTACGAGCAGTATTTT. V is TRBV6-5 and J is TRBJ2-3, with 7 bases identical to TRBD1. Germline CDR1 is MNHEY and CDR2 is SVGAGI. This CDR3 has 14 residues. V shed 2 bases and J 11 bases; nucleotides not matched to a gene: 10.

This clone was observed a few times. The chain has TRBV2 and TRBJ2-3, with TRBD1 matching 9 bases. J gave up 6 bases and V 6 bases, and 10 bases lay outside the gene matches. Per the germline V gene, CDR1 is SNHLY and CDR2 is FYNNEI. The CDR3 totals 15 residues. CDR3 amino acids: CASRWTGAGTDTQYF. The CDR3 nucleotides read TGTGCCAGCAGATGGACAGGGGCGGGGACGGATACGCAGTATTTT.